This T cell receptor (beta chain) was recovered during a study of tumor-infiltrating lymphocytes in oesophageal squamous cell carcinoma. The CDR3 runs to 15 residues. J gave up 5 bases and V 3 bases, and 7 bases lay outside the gene matches. Germline V gene lookup returns CDR1 SGHTA and CDR2 FQGNSA. In TCRdb, the PCR reads were re-called with MiXCR into one record per CDR3 protein. The sample lists about 22,000 distinct CDR3 sequences; more than 35% were seen once. The specimen sequenced was esophageal tumor tissue. This TCR was recovered from a male donor with esophageal squamous cell carcinoma. The J gene is TRBJ1-5, the V gene TRBV7-2; 7 nucleotides align to TRBD1. The DNA for the CDR3 is TGTGCCAGCAGCTTGTTCGTGACAGGGCATCAGCCCCAGCATTTT. Its protein is CASSLFVTGHQPQHF.